The 31 T cell receptor beta chains below all came from one sample that was sequenced in a study of shared clonotypes between healthy human individuals. Some clones are missing from TCRdb's copy, which holds only in-frame ones; the method was immunoSEQ multiplex PCR. Of 400,000 to 500,000 clones listed, 70% to 80% were seen once; the top ten hold 10% to 15%. The source material was PBMCs. All receptors derive from a middle-aged woman in good health. Some clones in this sample may be carry-over from other donors' samples.

The chain uses TRBV5-1 and TRBJ2-5; 9 bases align to TRBD2. The CDR3 has 15 amino acids. From germline, CDR1 is SGHRS and CDR2 YFSETQ. The junction had 8 bases not matched to a gene; V was cut back by 4 bases and J by 4 bases. The DNA of the CDR3 is TGCGCCAGCAGCCCGGCGGGGGGGTTCGGAGAGACCCAGTACTTC. It yields the protein CASSPAGGFGETQYF.

The rearrangement links TRBV5-1 to TRBJ1-5; no definite D call. Trimming took off 4 bases at V and 2 bases at J, with 7 bases between the two ends. Germline V gene sequence: CDR1 SGHRS, CDR2 YFSETQ. The CDR3 is 13 residues long. Written as DNA, the CDR3 is TGCGCCAGCAGCCCGGAGGGCAATCAGCCCCAGCATTTT. It encodes CASSPEGNQPQHF.

The chain joins TRBV2 to TRBJ2-1; tentatively, D is TRBD2 (5 bases). V lost 4 bases to trimming and J lost 3 bases, with 13 bases between them. The germline CDR1 and CDR2 sequences are SNHLY and FYNNEI. CDR3 length: 15 amino acids. The CDR3: CASSGTGSRYNEQFF. CDR3 DNA: TGTGCCAGCAGTGGGACGGGGAGCCGCTACAATGAGCAGTTCTTC.

The CDR3 nucleotides read TGTGCCAGCAGGATAGGACTGAACACTGAAGCTTTCTTT. It codes for CASRIGLNTEAFF. This chain joins TRBV6-1 and TRBJ1-1; the D is unclear. CDR1 is MNHNS and CDR2 is SASEGT in the germline V gene. There are 13 residues in the CDR3. V dropped 6 bases and J dropped 0 bases, with 8 bases sitting between them.

This rearrangement joins TRBV11-2 to TRBJ2-3, with D tentatively TRBD2 (6 bases). V was cut by 3 bases and J by 2 bases, with 18 bases left in between. Per the germline V gene, CDR1 is SGHAT and CDR2 is FQNNGV. CDR3 length equals 17 residues. The CDR3 here is CASSFLPLATYTDTQYF. DNA for the CDR3: TGTGCCAGCAGCTTCTTGCCTCTAGCGACGTACACAGATACGCAGTATTTT. The full variable domain, its missing parts supplied by reference TRBV11-2 and TRBJ2-3, is EAGVAQSPRYKIIEKRQSVAFWCNPISGHATLYWYQQILGQGPKLLIQFQNNGVVDDSQLPKDRFSAERLKGVDSTLKIQPAKLEDSAVYLCASSFLPLATYTDTQYFGPGTRLTVL.

CDR3 region: CASSVGQGADSTEAFF. CDR3 nucleotide sequence: TGTGCCAGCAGCGTTGGACAGGGGGCGGACTCTACTGAAGCTTTCTTT. This sequence joins TRBV9 and TRBJ1-1; 11 positions agree with TRBD1. The CDR3 has 16 residues. The junction had 8 bases not matched to a gene; V was cut back by 2 bases and J by 5 bases. The germline V gene has CDR1 SGDLS and CDR2 YYNGEE.

V and J are TRBV15 and TRBJ2-7; D ambiguous. Germline V gene data show CDR1 as LNHNV and CDR2 as YYDKDF (reference sequence). The CDR3 has 14 amino acids. V dropped 0 bases and J dropped 4 bases, with 10 bases sitting between them. The CDR3 spells CATSRDKATYEQYF. The CDR3 DNA reads as TGTGCCACCAGCAGAGATAAGGCGACTTACGAGCAGTACTTC.

CDR3 loop: CASSPTGSGRNTIYF. The CDR3 coding sequence is TGTGCCAGCAGTCCTACAGGGAGTGGAAGAAACACCATATATTTT. The rearrangement uses TRBV28 and TRBJ1-3; D perhaps matches TRBD1 (6 bases). The germline V and J ends were trimmed by 5 bases and 5 bases, with 16 bases remaining between them. CDR1 and CDR2 (germline): MDHEN, SYDVKM. This CDR3 spans 15 amino acids. Drawing the rest from reference TRBV28 and TRBJ1-3, the complete variable domain is DVKVTQSSRYLVKRTGEKVFLECVQDMDHENMFWYRQDPGLGLRLIYFSYDVKMKEKGDIPEGYSVSREKKERFSLILESASTNQTSMYLCASSPTGSGRNTIYFGEGSWLTVV.

To note about this clone: One junction end does not reproduce the germline sequence, and a read error may be involved. This chain uses TRBV27 with TRBJ1-2, with D possibly TRBD1 on 5 matching bases. This CDR3 is built from 13 residues. Germline CDR1 and CDR2: MNHEY and SMNVEV (reference sequence). Written as DNA, the CDR3 is TGTGCCAGCAGTTTAGTCCGGGAGGGGACCTATTTCTTC. This sequence encodes CASSLVREGTYFF.

The chain employs TRBV19 and TRBJ2-7; tentatively, D is TRBD1 (6 bases). From germline, CDR1 is LNHDA and CDR2 SQIVND (reference sequence). V gave up 4 bases and J gave up 7 bases, with 11 bases separating them. The CDR3 length is 12 residues. The CDR3 bases are TGTGCCAGTAGTACCCAAGGGGGTGAGCAGTACTTC. It specifies CASSTQGGEQYF.

In this sample, this clone turned up once. The gene calls are TRBV5-6 and TRBJ2-6, with D unresolved. The CDR3 loop spans 15 amino acids. CDR1 is SGHDT and CDR2 is YYEEEE in the germline V gene. The germline V and J ends were trimmed by 4 bases and 2 bases, with 10 bases remaining between them. The chain's CDR3 is CASSDMGTGANVLTF. CDR3 coding DNA: TGTGCCAGCAGCGATATGGGAACTGGGGCCAACGTCCTGACTTTC.

Here the CDR3 DNA reads TGTGCCAGCAGGTGGCTAGGGGTGGCGTCGACTGAAGCTTTCTTT. Its protein product is CASRWLGVASTEAFF. This sequence joins TRBV7-3 and TRBJ1-1; a possible D gene is TRBD1 (5 bases). Germline CDR1 is SGHTA and CDR2 is FQGTGA. The CDR3 length is 15 residues. With 6 bases removed from V and 5 bases from J, the gap between germline ends came to 19 bases.

This clone was seen just once. The J gene is TRBJ2-5, the V gene TRBV7-2; 16 bases are shared with TRBD2. Germline CDR1 and CDR2: SGHTA and FQGNSA. The J segment lost 5 bases and the V segment lost 3 bases, leaving 9 bases of the junction unmatched. CDR3 length equals 18 residues. CDR3 amino acids: CASSFPGTSGRARETQYF. The DNA for the CDR3 is TGTGCCAGCAGCTTCCCCGGGACTAGCGGGAGGGCCCGGGAGACCCAGTACTTC.

The rearrangement links TRBV6-5 to TRBJ1-4; D is perhaps TRBD1 (6 bases). CDR1 is MNHEY, CDR2 SVGAGI, per germline. CDR3 size: 13 residues. Trimming took 4 bases from V and 8 from J, leaving 11 bases between them. CDR3 nucleotides: TGTGCCAGCAGTTTGGACAGAGGCGAAAAACTGTTTTTT. This encodes CASSLDRGEKLFF.

This clone was picked up a small number of times. This rearrangement joins TRBV30 to TRBJ1-2; weak D call: TRBD1 (5 bases). Between the trimmed V and J ends, which lost 2 bases and 5 bases, there was a span of 18 bases. Germline CDR1 is GTSNPN and CDR2 is SVGIG (reference sequence). The CDR3 totals 15 residues. CDR3 sequence reads: CAWSPPDGGEYGYTF. The CDR3, as DNA: TGTGCCTGGAGTCCGCCCGACGGGGGGGAATATGGCTACACCTTC.

The CDR3 DNA follows: TGTGCCAGCTCAGAACTGGACAGCTCTGGAAACACCATATATTTT. Protein product: CASSELDSSGNTIYF. The chain is built from TRBV18 and TRBJ1-3; perhaps TRBD1 as D (6 bases). Looked up from germline, CDR1 is KGHSH and CDR2 is LQKENI. Trimming left V 5 bases short and J 0 bases short, with 11 bases between. CDR3 size: 15 residues.

The rearrangement joins TRBV29-1 to TRBJ2-6, with D tentatively TRBD1 or TRBD2 (5 bases each). Germline CDR1 is SQVTM and CDR2 is ANQGSEA. CDR3 size: 15 residues. With 5 bases removed from V and 0 bases from J, the gap between germline ends came to 11 bases. The CDR3 reads CSVPGASSGANVLTF. DNA for the CDR3: TGCAGCGTTCCCGGGGCTAGCTCTGGGGCCAACGTCCTGACTTTC.

The chain links TRBV28 to TRBJ2-7; 7 bases align to TRBD2. V lost 4 bases, J lost 5 bases, and 11 bases stayed unmatched. This CDR3 contains 15 residues. CDR1 and CDR2 (germline): MDHEN, SYDVKM. This CDR3 reads CASSSLDGLGHEQYF. For the CDR3, the DNA is TGTGCCAGCAGTTCCCTAGACGGACTAGGCCACGAGCAGTACTTC. The full variable domain, completed using reference TRBV28 and TRBJ2-7, is DVKVTQSSRYLVKRTGEKVFLECVQDMDHENMFWYRQDPGLGLRLIYFSYDVKMKEKGDIPEGYSVSREKKERFSLILESASTNQTSMYLCASSSLDGLGHEQYFGPGTRLTVT.

This rearrangement joins TRBV2 to TRBJ2-5, with 10 nucleotides matching TRBD1. The CDR3 is 14 amino acids. CDR1 is SNHLY and CDR2 is FYNNEI in the germline V gene. After removal of 3 bases from V and 5 bases from J, the junction contained 3 bases not matched to a gene. In DNA form, the CDR3 reads TGTGCCAGCAGTGATGACAGGGGGCCCGAGACCCAGTACTTC. Amino acids: CASSDDRGPETQYF. Based on the CDR3 plus reference TRBV2 and TRBJ2-5, the full variable domain is EPEVTQTPSHQVTQMGQEVILRCVPISNHLYFYWYRQILGQKVEFLVSFYNNEISEKSEIFDDQFSVERPDGSNFTLKIRSTKLEDSAMYFCASSDDRGPETQYFGPGTRLLVL.

The V and J genes are TRBV18 and TRBJ1-1, with TRBD1 as a possible D gene (5 bases). Germline CDR1 is KGHSH and CDR2 is LQKENI. CDR3 length: 14 residues. The V end lost 6 bases, the J end lost 0 bases, and 11 bases lay between the germline ends. Here the CDR3 reads CASSQGIMNTEAFF. CDR3 in DNA: TGTGCCAGCTCCCAGGGAATCATGAACACTGAAGCTTTCTTT.

CDR3 bases: TGTGCCAGCAGTTTATCCCCGGACAGAGAGCAGTACTTC. Protein sequence: CASSLSPDREQYF. V gene TRBV28 combines with J gene TRBJ2-7; possibly TRBD1 for D (6 bases). CDR3 length: 13 residues. In germline, CDR1 is MDHEN, CDR2 SYDVKM. Trimming took off 1 base at V and 7 bases at J, with 11 bases between the two ends.

This chain links TRBV28 with TRBJ2-7, with D unclear. The CDR3 runs 13 residues. V was pared by 5 bases and J by 6 bases, with 14 bases between. Germline V CDR1 and CDR2: MDHEN, SYDVKM. Written as DNA, the CDR3 is TGTGCCAGCAGTCCCGTAATCGACGGCGAGCAGTACTTC. Translating gives CASSPVIDGEQYF.

There are a few counts of this clone. CDR3 sequence reads: CASSPFRTMNTEAFF. Written as DNA, the CDR3 is TGTGCCAGCAGCCCCTTCCGGACCATGAACACTGAAGCTTTCTTT. The chain joins TRBV6-1 to TRBJ1-1; no clear D gene. The V gene's germline CDR1 is MNHNS and CDR2 SASEGT. Trimming left V 6 bases short and J 0 bases short, with 14 bases between. CDR3 size: 15 residues.

This sequence joins TRBV19 and TRBJ1-5; 9 bases line up with TRBD1. The length of the CDR3 is 15 residues. With V trimmed by 8 bases and J by 6 bases, 11 bases remained unmatched. Germline CDR1 and CDR2: LNHDA and SQIVND (reference sequence). The DNA for the CDR3 is TGTGCCAGTTCTGCCGGGACAGGGCAGGTTCAGCCCCAGCATTTT. Translation: CASSAGTGQVQPQHF.

The chain joins TRBV7-2 to TRBJ2-5, with 8 bases lining up with TRBD2. This CDR3 is 14 amino acids long. Germline CDR1 and CDR2: SGHTA and FQGNSA. Trimming removed 5 bases from V and 6 bases from J; junction bases left unmatched: 8. In DNA, the CDR3 is TGTGCCAGCAGCCCCCAGGGCGGGGGGAAGACCCAGTACTTC. The encoded protein is CASSPQGGGKTQYF.

This chain connects TRBV7-6 to TRBJ2-1; TRBD2 aligns across 13 bases. Germline loops: CDR1 SGHVS, CDR2 FNYEAQ. V lost 7 bases and J lost 10; bases outside the gene matches: 10. This CDR3 is 15 amino acids long. This CDR3 is CASITYGLAGVEQFF. CDR3 sequence (DNA): TGTGCCAGCATCACTTACGGACTAGCGGGAGTGGAGCAGTTCTTC.

The chain is built from TRBV7-2 and TRBJ2-7, with D possibly TRBD1 on 5 matching bases. The germline V gene has CDR1 SGHTA and CDR2 FQGNSA. This CDR3 is built from 13 residues. V was clipped by 5 bases and J by 0 bases, with 8 bases between them. CDR3 nucleotide sequence: TGTGCCAGCAGCGTGGACACCTCCTACGAGCAGTACTTC. Its translation: CASSVDTSYEQYF.

This clone was counted only a few times. V is TRBV19 and J is TRBJ2-1; the D is unclear. V lost 1 base and J 2 bases, leaving 12 bases between the germline ends. The length of the CDR3 is 16 residues. Germline V gives CDR1 LNHDA, CDR2 SQIVND (reference sequence). The CDR3 loop reads CASSIAQIRAYNEQFF. The CDR3 nucleotides are TGTGCCAGTAGTATAGCTCAAATTAGGGCCTACAATGAGCAGTTCTTC.

The V gene is TRBV27, the J gene TRBJ2-5, with TRBD2 matching 14 bases. V was clipped by 2 bases and J by 3 bases; unmatched bases: 8. This CDR3 has 18 residues. CDR1 and CDR2 (germline): MNHEY, SMNVEV (reference sequence). CDR3 DNA: TGTGCCAGCAGTTTAAGTTCTTCGGGACTAGCGGGGGAAGAGACCCAGTACTTC. Translated: CASSLSSSGLAGEETQYF.

The gene calls are TRBV4-3 and TRBJ2-1; 9 bases agree with TRBD1. After removal of 5 bases from V and 2 bases from J, the junction contained 4 bases not matched to a gene. Germline-derived CDR1 and CDR2 are LGHNA and YSLEER. The CDR3 extends over 15 amino acids. CDR3 DNA sequence: TGCGCCAGCAGCACTCGGGACAGGGCCTACAATGAGCAGTTCTTC. Translating gives CASSTRDRAYNEQFF.

The V and J genes are TRBV10-3 and TRBJ2-1; D may be TRBD1 (5 bases). The V end lost 0 bases, the J end lost 0 bases, and 12 bases lay between the germline ends. Germline V CDR1 and CDR2: ENHRY, SYGVKD. This CDR3 comprises 17 residues. DNA for the CDR3: TGTGCCATCAGTGAGTCGTTGCACAGGAGCTCCTACAATGAGCAGTTCTTC. Its protein is CAISESLHRSSYNEQFF.